The 31 T cell receptor beta chains presented below share a single source sample, sequenced in a study of persistence of HIV-infected CD4 T cells. Their target antigens are unknown. Sequencing used immunoSEQ version 4 in survey mode. Sequencing was performed with immunoSEQ multiplex PCR; in TCRdb, only in-frame clones are kept and a portion is missing. The repertoire holds tens of thousands of clones, with 88% as singletons. This nonspecific control used anti-CD3/anti-CD28 bead stimulation of CD4+ T cells. CD4+ T cells upregulating both CD40 ligand and CD69 were sorted as responding cells. The sample was CD4+ T cells sorted from PBMCs after 18-hour stimulation, taken from a patient who received antiretroviral therapy. The receptors originated from an adult woman with HIV who was CMV-seropositive.

Worth noting for this clone: One end of the junction varies from germline; a read error may be responsible. The chain has TRBV30 and TRBJ2-5; TRBD1 aligns across 7 bases. The CDR3 is 14 amino acids. Per the germline V gene, CDR1 is GTSNPN and CDR2 is SVGIG (reference sequence). CDR3 amino acids: CAWNRGPVQGTQYF. CDR3 DNA sequence: TGTGCCTGGAACAGGGGCCCGGTCCAAGGGACCCAGTACTTC.

This chain connects TRBV28 to TRBJ1-1; D gene ambiguous. The V and J ends lost 2 bases and 0 bases respectively, with 7 bases between them. The CDR3 is 14 amino acids. Germline V gene data show CDR1 as MDHEN and CDR2 as SYDVKM. The DNA for the CDR3 is TGTGCCAGCAGTTTAATCAACCTGAACACTGAAGCTTTCTTT. Residues: CASSLINLNTEAFF.

The chain couples TRBV10-3 to TRBJ2-7, with TRBD1 matching over 8 bases. CDR3 length: 13 amino acids. Germline trimming cut 8 bases from V and 3 bases from J; bases unmatched to any gene: 6. Germline V lookup: CDR1 ENHRY, CDR2 SYGVKD. The CDR3 is CAIWPGTGYEQYF. CDR3 sequence (DNA): TGTGCCATCTGGCCCGGGACAGGCTACGAGCAGTACTTC.

The V call is TRBV30, the J call TRBJ1-1, with unresolved D. This CDR3 has 14 residues. Germline V gene data show CDR1 as GTSNPN and CDR2 as SVGIG (reference sequence). Trimming removed 2 bases at V and 1 base at J, with 11 bases between. DNA for the CDR3: TGTGCCTGGAGTCCTTGGACTAAGAACACTGAAGCTTTCTTT. It yields the protein CAWSPWTKNTEAFF.

This clone was seen only a few times. The rearrangement links TRBV9 to TRBJ1-5; TRBD1 matches at 7 bases. The V segment lost 0 bases and the J segment 0 bases; nucleotides outside the gene matches: 0. In germline, CDR1 is SGDLS, CDR2 YYNGEE. CDR3 length: 15 residues. This chain's CDR3 is CASSVGTGSNQPQHF. The CDR3 nucleotides are TGTGCCAGCAGCGTAGGGACAGGTAGCAATCAGCCCCAGCATTTT.

CDR3 residues: CASSQHTGRNQPQHF. The CDR3 nucleotides are TGTGCCAGCAGCCAACACACGGGGCGCAATCAGCCCCAGCATTTT. This chain connects TRBV7-3 to TRBJ1-5; D might be TRBD1 (5 bases). Trimming took 5 bases from V and 2 from J, leaving 13 bases between them. From germline, CDR1 is SGHTA and CDR2 FQGTGA. This CDR3 is built from 15 residues.

The genes are TRBV21-1 and TRBJ2-7; the table gives TRBD1 as D, unverified against the DNA. TRBV21-1 represents a pseudogene. This CDR3 comprises 13 residues. Written as DNA, the CDR3 is TGTGCCAGCAGCAAACAGGGGGCGAACGAGCAGTACTTC. Translated: CASSKQGANEQYF.

This chain joins TRBV10-1 and TRBJ2-3; D possibly corresponds to TRBD1 (5 bases). Germline CDR1 is WNHNN and CDR2 is SYGVQD (reference sequence). V was cut by 3 bases and J by 5 bases, with 9 bases left in between. The CDR3 sequence is 13 residues long. CDR3 nucleotides: TGCGCCAGCAGTGAAGGGGTCGGAGATACGCAGTATTTT. Translated: CASSEGVGDTQYF.

The chain carries TRBV5-1 and TRBJ1-4; D unresolved. The CDR3 covers 15 residues. Trimming removed 4 bases from V and 1 base from J, with 11 bases in between. Per germline, CDR1 SGHRS and CDR2 YFSETQ. The CDR3: CASSVQLGTNEKLFF. DNA for the CDR3: TGCGCCAGCAGCGTACAGTTGGGAACTAATGAAAAACTGTTTTTT.

This rearrangement joins TRBV5-6 to TRBJ1-1; tentative D call: TRBD1 (6 bases). The CDR3 runs to 13 residues. Germline CDR1 reads SGHDT; CDR2 reads YYEEEE. Deletions cut 6 bases from V and 3 bases from J, with 12 bases between. The CDR3 bases are TGTGCCAGCACCGGGGGGGCGTACACTGAAGCTTTCTTT. Amino acid sequence: CASTGGAYTEAFF.

The count of this clone is one. Here the CDR3 DNA reads TGTGCCACCAGTGGGGCGGGGGGAGCTAGCACAGATACGCAGTATTTT. Protein: CATSGAGGASTDTQYF. The chain is built from TRBV24-1 and TRBJ2-3; 8 nucleotides match TRBD2. Germline values: CDR1 KGHDR, CDR2 SFDVKD. V gave up 5 bases and J gave up 0 bases; unmatched junction bases: 6. The CDR3 has 16 amino acids.

This clone was picked up one time. J is TRBJ1-5 and V is TRBV7-2; 7 nucleotides match TRBD1. The CDR3 sequence is 14 residues long. The germline V gene has CDR1 SGHTA and CDR2 FQGNSA. V was pared by 5 bases and J by 2 bases, with 3 bases of the junction left unmatched. The CDR3 reads CASSLTGGNQPQHF. The CDR3 coding sequence is TGTGCCAGCAGCCTAACAGGGGGCAATCAGCCCCAGCATTTT.

V gene TRBV6-1 combines with J gene TRBJ2-1; 8 bases map to TRBD1. The CDR3 totals 16 residues. V shed 4 bases and J 9 bases; nucleotides not matched to a gene: 14. Germline assignment: CDR1 MNHNS and CDR2 SASEGT. The CDR3 DNA reads TGTGCCAGCAGTGCGCGACAGGGGACAGGAGGCGGTGAGCAGTTCTTC. It is translated as CASSARQGTGGGEQFF.

V gene TRBV30 combines with J gene TRBJ1-3; the match to TRBD1 covers 7 bases. The CDR3 loop spans 14 amino acids. Germline V gene data show CDR1 as GTSNPN and CDR2 as SVGIG (reference sequence). The J segment lost 1 base and the V segment lost 5 bases, leaving 5 bases of the junction unmatched. The CDR3 region is CAWVEGASGNTIYF. CDR3 coding DNA: TGTGCCTGGGTAGAGGGGGCGTCTGGAAACACCATATATTTT.

V is TRBV4-2 and J is TRBJ2-7, with 8 bases fitting TRBD2. The ends lost 0 bases at V and 5 bases at J; junction bases unmatched: 9. Per germline, CDR1 LGHNA and CDR2 YNFKEQ. The CDR3 length is 16 residues. This chain's CDR3 is CASSQDHGGAGDEQYF. DNA of the CDR3: TGTGCCAGCAGCCAAGATCACGGGGGGGCGGGAGACGAGCAGTACTTC.

The J gene is TRBJ1-2, the V gene TRBV6-5; TRBD1 matches at 8 bases. This CDR3 has 16 residues. CDR1 MNHEY and CDR2 SVGAGI come from the germline V gene. The V gene end was trimmed by 2 bases and the J gene end by 5 bases; junction bases not matched to a gene: 10. CDR3 amino acids: CASSYTQGAAQYGYTF. The DNA of the CDR3 is TGTGCCAGCAGTTACACGCAGGGGGCGGCTCAATATGGCTACACCTTC.

The rearrangement links TRBV4-1 to TRBJ2-1; D not certain. The CDR3 totals 13 residues. The V end was cut by 0 bases, the J end by 4 bases, with 4 bases between. Per germline, CDR1 MGHRA and CDR2 YSYEKL. CDR3 DNA sequence: TGCGCCAGCAGCCAAGATTGGTACAATGAGCAGTTCTTC. It specifies CASSQDWYNEQFF.

The V gene is TRBV27, the J gene TRBJ1-6; D gene ambiguous. V was clipped by 3 bases and J by 0 bases, with 9 bases between them. Germline lookup yields CDR1 MNHEY and CDR2 SMNVEV (reference sequence). There are 16 residues in the CDR3. CDR3 DNA: TGTGCCAGCAGTTTTTCGGTACGCTCCTATAATTCACCCCTCCACTTT. It is translated as CASSFSVRSYNSPLHF.

The chain combines TRBV28 with TRBJ1-1, with 7 bases that match TRBD1. CDR1 MDHEN and CDR2 SYDVKM come from the germline V gene. V shed 6 bases, J shed 5 bases, and the junction held 9 bases outside the gene matches. This CDR3 spans 14 amino acids. CDR3: CASRIQGRGTEAFF. DNA for the CDR3: TGTGCCAGCAGAATACAGGGCAGGGGGACTGAAGCTTTCTTT.

The rearrangement links TRBV6-4 to TRBJ1-1; 9 bases fit TRBD1. The CDR3 totals 13 residues. Losses at the gene ends were 8 bases for V and 6 bases for J; bases not matched to a gene: 7. CDR1 MRHNA and CDR2 SNTAGT come from the germline V gene. The CDR3 reads CASSTRTGAEAFF. The CDR3 DNA is TGTGCCAGCTCGACGAGGACAGGGGCTGAAGCTTTCTTT.

The chain joins TRBV6-1 to TRBJ1-1; D perhaps matches TRBD1 (6 bases). The CDR3 is 13 amino acids. Germline CDR1 and CDR2: MNHNS and SASEGT. V was shortened by 1 base and J by 6 bases, with 9 bases between the two germline ends. This CDR3 is CASSEVRGAEAFF. Here the CDR3 DNA reads TGTGCCAGCAGTGAAGTAAGGGGGGCTGAAGCTTTCTTT.

The chain combines TRBV9 with TRBJ1-3, with D hard to call. This CDR3 spans 15 amino acids. V dropped 0 bases and J dropped 0 bases, with 7 bases sitting between them. CDR1 is SGDLS and CDR2 is YYNGEE in the germline V gene. In nucleotides, the CDR3 is TGTGCCAGCAGCGTAGTAGGAGACTCTGGAAACACCATATATTTT. This encodes CASSVVGDSGNTIYF.

The rearrangement uses TRBV30 and TRBJ1-1; weak D call: TRBD1 (6 bases). CDR3 length: 11 amino acids. Germline assignment: CDR1 GTSNPN and CDR2 SVGIG (reference sequence). With 5 bases removed from V and 4 bases from J, the gap between germline ends came to 8 bases. The CDR3 spells CAWHRATEAFF. The CDR3 bases are TGTGCCTGGCACAGGGCCACTGAAGCTTTCTTT.

V is TRBV2 and J is TRBJ1-4; D is possibly TRBD1 (6 bases). The germline V and J ends were trimmed by 6 bases and 2 bases, with 19 bases remaining between them. Germline CDR1 SNHLY, CDR2 FYNNEI. CDR3 length: 17 amino acids. The CDR3 coding sequence is TGTGCCAGCAGACAAGGGGGGGCCCGGTCTACTAATGAAAAACTGTTTTTT. This codes for CASRQGGARSTNEKLFF.

V gene TRBV3-1 (or the pseudogene TRBV3-2) combines with J gene TRBJ1-5; D possibly corresponds to TRBD1 (5 bases). V lost 0 bases and J 0 bases, leaving 9 bases between the germline ends. Germline-derived CDR1 and CDR2 are LGHDT and YNNKEL (reference sequence). The CDR3 length is 16 residues. CDR3 coding DNA: TGTGCCAGCAGCCAAGATCCGGGACTTAGCAATCAGCCCCAGCATTTT. This codes for CASSQDPGLSNQPQHF.

This clone was detected only a few times. The J gene is TRBJ1-1, the V gene TRBV29-1; TRBD1 matches at 9 bases. The CDR3 has 13 amino acids. Per germline, CDR1 SQVTM and CDR2 ANQGSEA. V shed 6 bases, J shed 0 bases, and the junction held 2 bases outside the gene matches. The CDR3 loop is CSVGQGLNTEAFF. The CDR3 DNA is TGCAGCGTAGGACAGGGGCTGAACACTGAAGCTTTCTTT.

The chain joins TRBV10-3 to TRBJ1-5; D remains ambiguous. CDR3 length: 13 amino acids. Between the trimmed V and J ends, which lost 4 bases and 3 bases, there was a span of 7 bases. The germline gives CDR1 ENHRY, CDR2 SYGVKD. The CDR3 coding sequence is TGTGCCATCAGTGCCAGTCCCAATCAGCCCCAGCATTTT. This encodes CAISASPNQPQHF.

V usage is TRBV27 and J usage is TRBJ2-3; no firm D call. Germline-derived CDR1 and CDR2 are MNHEY and SMNVEV (reference sequence). Trimming removed 6 bases at V and 3 bases at J, with 10 bases between. The CDR3 contains 13 residues. The CDR3 protein is CASSPHSTDTQYF. Here the CDR3 DNA reads TGTGCCAGCAGCCCACACTCAACAGATACGCAGTATTTT.

J is TRBJ1-1 and V is TRBV6-1; no clear D gene. Germline V gene data show CDR1 as MNHNS and CDR2 as SASEGT. Trimming stripped 1 base from V and 0 bases from J, with 6 bases between. The CDR3 covers 14 residues. DNA of the CDR3: TGTGCCAGCAGTGAAGTCGGTTTGAACACTGAAGCTTTCTTT. Its translation is CASSEVGLNTEAFF.

This chain uses TRBV6-1 with TRBJ2-2; D is unclear. Trimming left V 2 bases short and J 8 bases short, with 12 bases between. Germline values: CDR1 MNHNS, CDR2 SASEGT. The CDR3 contains 14 residues. CDR3 in amino acids: CASSERRIEGELFF. CDR3 bases: TGTGCCAGCAGTGAAAGACGGATTGAGGGGGAGCTGTTTTTT.

The sample holds one count of this clone. The chain couples TRBV18 to TRBJ2-2; D is possibly TRBD2 (5 bases). The CDR3 loop spans 19 amino acids. Trimming left V 4 bases short and J 0 bases short, with 21 bases between. CDR1 and CDR2 from the germline V gene are KGHSH and LQKENI. CDR3 DNA sequence: TGTGCCAGCTCACGCCTCTCGAGCGTCGGGGATTCGAACACCGGGGAGCTGTTTTTT. It is translated as CASSRLSSVGDSNTGELFF.